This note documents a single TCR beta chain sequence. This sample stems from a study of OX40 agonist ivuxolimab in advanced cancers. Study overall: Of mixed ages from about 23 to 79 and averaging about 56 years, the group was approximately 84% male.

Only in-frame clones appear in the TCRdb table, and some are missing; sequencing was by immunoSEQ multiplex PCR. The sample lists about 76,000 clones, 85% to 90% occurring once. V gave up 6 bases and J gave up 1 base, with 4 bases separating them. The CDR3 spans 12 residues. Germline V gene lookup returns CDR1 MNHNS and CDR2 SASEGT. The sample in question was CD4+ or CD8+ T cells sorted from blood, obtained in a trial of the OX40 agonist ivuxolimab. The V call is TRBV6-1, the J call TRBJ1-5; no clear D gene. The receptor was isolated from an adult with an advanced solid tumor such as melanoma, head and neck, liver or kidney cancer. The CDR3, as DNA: TGTGCCAGCAGAGAAAGCAATCAGCCCCAGCATTTT. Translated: CASRESNQPQHF.